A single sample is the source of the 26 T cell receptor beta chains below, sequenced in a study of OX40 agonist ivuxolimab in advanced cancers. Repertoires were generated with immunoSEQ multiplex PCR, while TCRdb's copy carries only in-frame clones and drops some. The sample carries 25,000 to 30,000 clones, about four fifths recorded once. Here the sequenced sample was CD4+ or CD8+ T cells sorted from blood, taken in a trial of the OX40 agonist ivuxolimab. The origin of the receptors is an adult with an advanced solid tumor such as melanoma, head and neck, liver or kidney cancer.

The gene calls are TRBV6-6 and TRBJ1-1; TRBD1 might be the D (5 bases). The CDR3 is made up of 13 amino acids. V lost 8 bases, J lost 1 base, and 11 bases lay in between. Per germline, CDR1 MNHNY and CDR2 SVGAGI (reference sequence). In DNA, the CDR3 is TGTGCCAGCTACCAAGGGGCGAACACTGAAGCTTTCTTT. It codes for CASYQGANTEAFF.

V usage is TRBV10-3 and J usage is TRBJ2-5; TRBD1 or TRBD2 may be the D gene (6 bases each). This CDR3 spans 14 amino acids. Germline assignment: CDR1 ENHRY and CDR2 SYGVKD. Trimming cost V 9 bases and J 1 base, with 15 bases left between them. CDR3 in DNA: TGTGCCATTGGGGGGCGGGGAGGCCAAGAGACCCAGTACTTC. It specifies CAIGGRGGQETQYF.

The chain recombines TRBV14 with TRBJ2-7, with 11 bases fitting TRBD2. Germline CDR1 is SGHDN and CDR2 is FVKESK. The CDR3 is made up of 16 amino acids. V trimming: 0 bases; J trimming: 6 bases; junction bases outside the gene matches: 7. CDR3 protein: CASSQEFYLAGGEQYF. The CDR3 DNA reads TGTGCCAGCAGCCAAGAGTTTTATCTAGCGGGAGGCGAGCAGTACTTC.

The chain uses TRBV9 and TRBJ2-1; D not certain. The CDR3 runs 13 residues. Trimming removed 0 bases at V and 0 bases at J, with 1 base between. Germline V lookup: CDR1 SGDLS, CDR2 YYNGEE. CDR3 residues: CASSVGSYNEQFF. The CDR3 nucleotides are TGTGCCAGCAGCGTAGGCTCCTACAATGAGCAGTTCTTC.

This chain's CDR3 is CASSHPPSGYGDTIYF. The CDR3 coding sequence is TGCGCCAGCAGCCACCCGCCATCCGGGTACGGAGACACCATATATTTT. The chain links TRBV4-1 to TRBJ1-3; D is ambiguous. This CDR3 has 16 amino acids. The V gene's germline CDR1 is MGHRA and CDR2 YSYEKL. V was pared by 3 bases and J by 8 bases, with 20 bases between.

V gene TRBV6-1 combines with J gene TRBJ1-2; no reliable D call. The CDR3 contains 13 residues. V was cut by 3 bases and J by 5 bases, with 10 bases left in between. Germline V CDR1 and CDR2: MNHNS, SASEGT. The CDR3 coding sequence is TGTGCCAGCAGTGACCGAGGATGGTATGGCTACACCTTC. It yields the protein CASSDRGWYGYTF.

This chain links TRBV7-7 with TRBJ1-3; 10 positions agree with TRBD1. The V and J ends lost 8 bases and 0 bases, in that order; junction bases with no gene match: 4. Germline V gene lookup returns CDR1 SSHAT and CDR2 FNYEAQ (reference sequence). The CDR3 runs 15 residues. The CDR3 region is CASARDRGSGNTIYF. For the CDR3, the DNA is TGTGCCAGCGCGCGGGACAGGGGCTCTGGAAACACCATATATTTT.

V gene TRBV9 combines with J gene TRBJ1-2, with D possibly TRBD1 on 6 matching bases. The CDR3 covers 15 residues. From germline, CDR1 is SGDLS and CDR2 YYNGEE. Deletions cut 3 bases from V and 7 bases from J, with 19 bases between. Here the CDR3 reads CASSATFKVGAGYTF. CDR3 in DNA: TGTGCCAGCAGCGCGACGTTTAAGGTGGGGGCTGGCTACACCTTC.

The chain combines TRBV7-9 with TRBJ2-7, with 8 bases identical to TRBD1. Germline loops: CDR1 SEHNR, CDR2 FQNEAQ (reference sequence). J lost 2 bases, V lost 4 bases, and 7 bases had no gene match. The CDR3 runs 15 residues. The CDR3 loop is CASSSSDRVAYEQYF. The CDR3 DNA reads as TGTGCCAGCAGCTCGTCGGACAGGGTAGCCTACGAGCAGTACTTC.

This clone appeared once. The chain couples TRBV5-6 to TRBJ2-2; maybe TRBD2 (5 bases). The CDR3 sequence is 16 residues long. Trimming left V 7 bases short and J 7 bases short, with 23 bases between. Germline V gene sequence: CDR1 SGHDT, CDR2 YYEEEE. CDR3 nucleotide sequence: TGTGCCAGCCTGTTGTCGAGCGGTTCTATTGACGGGGAGCTGTTTTTT. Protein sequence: CASLLSSGSIDGELFF.

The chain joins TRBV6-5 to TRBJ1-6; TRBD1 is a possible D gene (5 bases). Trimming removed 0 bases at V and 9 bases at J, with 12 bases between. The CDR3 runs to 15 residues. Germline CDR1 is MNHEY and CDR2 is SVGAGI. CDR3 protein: CASSYSSGRGSPLHF. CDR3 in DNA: TGTGCCAGCAGTTACTCTTCAGGGCGTGGTTCACCCCTCCACTTT.

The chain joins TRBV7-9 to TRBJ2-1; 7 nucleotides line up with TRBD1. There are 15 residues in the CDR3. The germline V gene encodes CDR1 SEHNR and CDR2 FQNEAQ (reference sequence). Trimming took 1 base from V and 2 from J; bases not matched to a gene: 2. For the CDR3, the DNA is TGTGCCAGCAGCTTAGAACAGGGGCCCTACAATGAGCAGTTCTTC. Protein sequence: CASSLEQGPYNEQFF.

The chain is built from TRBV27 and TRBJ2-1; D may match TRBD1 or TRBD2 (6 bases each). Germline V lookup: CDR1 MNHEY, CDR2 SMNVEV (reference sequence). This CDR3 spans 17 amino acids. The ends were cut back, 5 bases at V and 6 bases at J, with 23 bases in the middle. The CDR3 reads CASSNPYRDPGANEQFF. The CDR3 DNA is TGTGCCAGCAGTAACCCCTACCGGGACCCGGGGGCCAATGAGCAGTTCTTC.

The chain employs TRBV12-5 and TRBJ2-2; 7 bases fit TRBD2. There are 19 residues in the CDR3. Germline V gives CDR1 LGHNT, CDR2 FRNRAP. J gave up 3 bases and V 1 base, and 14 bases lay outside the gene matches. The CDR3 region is CASGLAPESLGGDTGELFF. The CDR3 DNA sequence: TGTGCTAGTGGTTTGGCCCCGGAGTCTCTGGGAGGGGACACCGGGGAGCTGTTTTTT.

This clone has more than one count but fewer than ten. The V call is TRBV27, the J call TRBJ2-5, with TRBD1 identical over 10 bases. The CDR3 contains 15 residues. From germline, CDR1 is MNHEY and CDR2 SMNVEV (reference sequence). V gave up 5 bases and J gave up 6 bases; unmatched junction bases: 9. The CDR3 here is CASSPWATGGQTQYF. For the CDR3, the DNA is TGTGCCAGCAGTCCTTGGGCGACAGGGGGCCAGACCCAGTACTTC.

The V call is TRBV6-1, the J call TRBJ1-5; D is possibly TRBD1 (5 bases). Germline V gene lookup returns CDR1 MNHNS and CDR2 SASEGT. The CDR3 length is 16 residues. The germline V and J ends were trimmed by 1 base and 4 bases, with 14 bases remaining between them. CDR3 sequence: CASSEDSGQRNQPQHF. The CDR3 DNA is TGTGCCAGCAGTGAAGATTCGGGGCAGCGAAATCAGCCCCAGCATTTT.

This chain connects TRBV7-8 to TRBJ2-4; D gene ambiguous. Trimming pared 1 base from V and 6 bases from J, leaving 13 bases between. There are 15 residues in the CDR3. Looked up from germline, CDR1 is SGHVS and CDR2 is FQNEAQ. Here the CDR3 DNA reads TGTGCCAGCAGCTTAGTTCGTGGACGGCCAAACATTCAGTACTTC. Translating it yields CASSLVRGRPNIQYF.

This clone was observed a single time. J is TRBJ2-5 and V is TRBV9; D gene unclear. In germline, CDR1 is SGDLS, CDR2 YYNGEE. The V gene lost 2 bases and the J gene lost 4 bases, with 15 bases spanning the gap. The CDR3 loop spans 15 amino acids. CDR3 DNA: TGTGCCAGCAGCGTCTACCGGGCGCCAGGAGAGACCCAGTACTTC. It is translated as CASSVYRAPGETQYF.

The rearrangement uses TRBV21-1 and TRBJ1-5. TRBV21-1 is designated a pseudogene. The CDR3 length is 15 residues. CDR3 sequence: CASYQGRGSNQPQHF. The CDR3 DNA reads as TGTGCCAGTTACCAGGGGAGGGGTAGCAATCAGCCCCAGCATTTT.

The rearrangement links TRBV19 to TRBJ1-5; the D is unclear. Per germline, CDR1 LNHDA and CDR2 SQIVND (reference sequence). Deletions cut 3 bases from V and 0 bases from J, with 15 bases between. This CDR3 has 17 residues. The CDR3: CASSIEDFSDSNQPQHF. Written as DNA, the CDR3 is TGTGCCAGTAGTATCGAAGATTTTTCCGATAGCAATCAGCCCCAGCATTTT. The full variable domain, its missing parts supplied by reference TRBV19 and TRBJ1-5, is DGGITQSPKYLFRKEGQNVTLSCEQNLNHDAMYWYRQDPGQGLRLIYYSQIVNDFQKGDIAEGYSVSREKKESFPLTVTSAQKNPTAFYLCASSIEDFSDSNQPQHFGDGTRLSIL.

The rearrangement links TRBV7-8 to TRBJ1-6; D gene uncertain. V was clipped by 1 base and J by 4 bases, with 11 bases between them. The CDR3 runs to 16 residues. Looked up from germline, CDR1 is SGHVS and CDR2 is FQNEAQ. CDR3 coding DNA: TGTGCCAGCAGCTTAGGAGGTGGACCTTATAATTCACCCCTCCACTTT. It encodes CASSLGGGPYNSPLHF.

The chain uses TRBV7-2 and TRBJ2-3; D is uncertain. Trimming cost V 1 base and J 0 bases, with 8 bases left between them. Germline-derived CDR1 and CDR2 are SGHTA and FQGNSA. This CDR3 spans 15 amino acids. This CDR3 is CASSLVTVSTDTQYF. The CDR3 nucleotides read TGTGCCAGCAGCTTAGTAACGGTTAGCACAGATACGCAGTATTTT.

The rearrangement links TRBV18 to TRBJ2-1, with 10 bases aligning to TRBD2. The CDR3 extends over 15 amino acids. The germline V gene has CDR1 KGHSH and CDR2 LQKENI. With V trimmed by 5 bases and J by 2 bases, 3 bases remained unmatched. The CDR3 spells CASSGTSATYNEQFF. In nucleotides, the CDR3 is TGTGCCAGCTCAGGGACTAGCGCCACCTACAATGAGCAGTTCTTC. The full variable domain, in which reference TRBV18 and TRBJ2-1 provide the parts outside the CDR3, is NAGVMQNPRHLVRRRGQEARLRCSPMKGHSHVYWYRQLPEEGLKFMVYLQKENIIDESGMPKERFSAEFPKEGPSILRIQQVVRGDSAAYFCASSGTSATYNEQFFGPGTRLTVL.

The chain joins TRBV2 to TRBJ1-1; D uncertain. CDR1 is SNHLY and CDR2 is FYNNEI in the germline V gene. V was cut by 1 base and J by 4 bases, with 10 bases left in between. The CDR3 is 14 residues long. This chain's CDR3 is CASSEEGERTEAFF. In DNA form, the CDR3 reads TGTGCCAGCAGTGAAGAGGGAGAGCGCACTGAAGCTTTCTTT.

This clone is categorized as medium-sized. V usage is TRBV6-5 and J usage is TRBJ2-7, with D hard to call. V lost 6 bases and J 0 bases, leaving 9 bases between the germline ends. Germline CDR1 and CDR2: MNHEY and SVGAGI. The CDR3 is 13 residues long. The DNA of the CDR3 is TGTGCCAGCAGGACTGAAAACTCCTACGAGCAGTACTTC. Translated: CASRTENSYEQYF.

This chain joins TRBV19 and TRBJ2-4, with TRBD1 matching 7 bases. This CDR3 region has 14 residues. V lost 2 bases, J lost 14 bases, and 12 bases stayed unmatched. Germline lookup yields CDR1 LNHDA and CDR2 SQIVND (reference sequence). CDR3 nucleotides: TGTGCCAGTAGTATAAGGGCGATCCCGGGACAGAAGTACTTC. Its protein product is CASSIRAIPGQKYF.